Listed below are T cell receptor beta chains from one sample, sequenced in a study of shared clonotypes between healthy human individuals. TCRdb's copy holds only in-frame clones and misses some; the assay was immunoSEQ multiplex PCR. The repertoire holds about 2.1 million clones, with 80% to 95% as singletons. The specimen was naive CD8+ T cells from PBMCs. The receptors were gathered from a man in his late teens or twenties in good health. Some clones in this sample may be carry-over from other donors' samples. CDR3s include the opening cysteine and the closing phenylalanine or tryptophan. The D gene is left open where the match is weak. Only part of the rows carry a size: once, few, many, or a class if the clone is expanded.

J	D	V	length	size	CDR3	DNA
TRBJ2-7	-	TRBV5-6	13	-	CASSLGSSYEQYF	TGTGCCAGCAGCTTGGGCTCCTCCTACGAGCAGTACTTC
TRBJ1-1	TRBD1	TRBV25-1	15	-	CASSESGTENTEAFF	TGTGCCAGCAGTGAATCCGGGACAGAGAACACTGAAGCTTTCTTT
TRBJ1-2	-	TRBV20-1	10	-	CSHWLDGYTF	TGCAGTCATTGGTTAGATGGCTACACCTTC
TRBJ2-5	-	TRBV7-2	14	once	CASSLVGGQETQYF	TGTGCCAGCAGCTTAGTAGGGGGGCAAGAGACCCAGTACTTC
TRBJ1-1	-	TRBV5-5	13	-	CASSLGRNTEAFF	TGTGCCAGCAGCTTGGGCAGGAACACTGAAGCTTTCTTT
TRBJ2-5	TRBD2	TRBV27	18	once	CASSSTSPREEYQETQYF	TGTGCCAGCAGTTCAACGTCCCCCCGGGAGGAATATCAAGAGACCCAGTACTTC
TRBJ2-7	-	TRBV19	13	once	CASSTGGSREQYF	TGTGCCAGCAGCACCGGGGGCTCTAGAGAGCAGTACTTC
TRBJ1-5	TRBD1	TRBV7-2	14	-	CASSKTGTGQPQHF	TGTGCCAGCAGCAAGACAGGGACGGGTCAGCCCCAGCATTTT
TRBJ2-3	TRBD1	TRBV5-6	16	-	CASSISTDREVDTQYF	TGTGCCAGCAGCATTAGCACGGACAGGGAGGTAGATACGCAGTATTTT
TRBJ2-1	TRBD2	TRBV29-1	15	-	CSVEESLAGYNEQFF	TGCAGCGTTGAAGAGTCACTAGCGGGATACAATGAGCAGTTCTTC
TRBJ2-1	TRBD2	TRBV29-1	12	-	CSVGGLDWEQFF	TGCAGCGTTGGCGGACTAGACTGGGAGCAGTTCTTC
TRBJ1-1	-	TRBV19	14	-	CASSMGGLYTEAFF	TGTGCCAGTAGTATGGGGGGGCTTTACACTGAAGCTTTCTTT
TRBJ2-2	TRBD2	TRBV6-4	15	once	CASSDVAGGTGELFF	TGTGCCAGCAGTGACGTCGCGGGGGGCACCGGGGAGCTGTTTTTT
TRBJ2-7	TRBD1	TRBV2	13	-	CASGDRSSYEQYF	TGTGCCAGCGGGGACAGGTCCTCCTACGAGCAGTACTTC
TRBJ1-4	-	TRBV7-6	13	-	CASSNLTNEKLFF	TGTGCCAGCAGCAATTTAACTAATGAAAAACTGTTTTTT
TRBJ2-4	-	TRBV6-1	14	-	CASSQGPAKNIQYF	TGTGCCAGCAGTCAGGGACCGGCCAAAAACATTCAGTACTTC
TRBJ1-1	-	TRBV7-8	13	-	CASSLGDTIEAFF	TGTGCCAGCAGCTTAGGTGATACAATTGAAGCTTTCTTT
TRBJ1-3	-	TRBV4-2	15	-	CASSQDRGGSSTIYF	TGTGCCAGCAGCCAAGATCGCGGGGGCTCAAGCACCATATATTTT
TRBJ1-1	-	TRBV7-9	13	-	CVFSEVLNTEAFF	TGTGTTTTCTCAGAAGTTCTGAACACTGAAGCTTTCTTT
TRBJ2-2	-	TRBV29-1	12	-	CSVRFRAGELFF	TGCAGCGTCCGGTTTAGGGCCGGGGAGCTGTTTTTT
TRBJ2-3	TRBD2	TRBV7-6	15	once	CASSLAGGPVDTQYF	TGTGCCAGCAGCTTAGCGGGAGGGCCTGTAGATACGCAGTATTTT
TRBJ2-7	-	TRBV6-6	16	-	CASSYSEGLAFHEQYF	TGTGCCAGCAGTTACTCGGAGGGATTGGCATTCCACGAGCAGTACTTC
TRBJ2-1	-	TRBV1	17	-	CTSSLSGRVSRDNEQFF	TGCACCAGCAGCTTGAGCGGGAGGGTCTCTAGAGACAATGAGCAGTTCTTC
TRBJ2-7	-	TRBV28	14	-	CASSSTGFPYEQYF	TGTGCCAGCAGTTCAACAGGGTTCCCCTACGAGCAGTACTTC
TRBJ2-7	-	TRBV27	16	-	CASSPLAGGLSYEQYF	TGTGCCAGCAGTCCCCTGGCAGGGGGACTCTCCTACGAGCAGTACTTC
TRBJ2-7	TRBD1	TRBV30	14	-	CAWSVGGQGNEQYF	TGTGCCTGGAGTGTAGGGGGCCAGGGGAACGAGCAGTACTTC
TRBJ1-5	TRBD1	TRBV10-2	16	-	CASSETLQGSNQPQHF	TGCGCCAGCAGTGAGACCCTACAGGGGAGCAATCAGCCCCAGCATTTT
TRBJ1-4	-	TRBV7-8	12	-	CASSYGYEKLFF	TGTGCCAGCAGCTATGGCTATGAAAAACTGTTTTTT
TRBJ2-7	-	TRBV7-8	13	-	CATRQLITYEQYF	TGTGCCACCCGACAGCTAATTACTTACGAGCAGTACTTC
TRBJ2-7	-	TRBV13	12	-	CASSPTTYEQYF	TGTGCCAGCAGCCCGACCACCTACGAGCAGTACTTC
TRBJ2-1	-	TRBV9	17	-	CASSGDHRPSSYNEQFF	TGTGCCAGCAGCGGCGATCACAGGCCGAGCTCCTACAATGAGCAGTTCTTC
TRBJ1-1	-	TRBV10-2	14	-	CASTADRKVTEAFF	TGCGCCAGCACCGCCGACAGGAAGGTCACTGAAGCTTTCTTT
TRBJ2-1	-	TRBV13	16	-	CASSLGRAGPRNEQFF	TGTGCCAGCAGCTTAGGCCGCGCGGGGCCTAGGAATGAGCAGTTCTTC
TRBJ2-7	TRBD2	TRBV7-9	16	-	CASSQLGPSGAYEQYF	TGTGCCAGCAGCCAACTGGGACCTAGCGGCGCCTACGAGCAGTACTTC
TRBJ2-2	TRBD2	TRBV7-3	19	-	CASSLTLGLAGESTGELFF	TGTGCCAGCAGCTTAACTTTAGGGCTAGCGGGAGAGTCTACCGGGGAGCTGTTTTTT
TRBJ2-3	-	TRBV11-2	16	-	CASSLGGSPLEDTQYF	TGTGCCAGCAGCTTAGGCGGGTCCCCCCTTGAGGATACGCAGTATTTT
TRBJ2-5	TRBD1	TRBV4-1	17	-	CASSPRDRGHPAETQYF	TGCGCCAGCAGCCCCCGGGACAGGGGGCATCCCGCGGAGACCCAGTACTTC
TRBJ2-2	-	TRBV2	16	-	CASGGDWTSNTGELFF	TGTGCCAGCGGAGGGGATTGGACCTCGAACACCGGGGAGCTGTTTTTT
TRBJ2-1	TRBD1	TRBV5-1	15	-	CASSFQGQGALEQFF	TGCGCCAGCAGCTTTCAGGGACAGGGGGCGCTTGAGCAGTTCTTC
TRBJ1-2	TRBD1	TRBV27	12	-	CASSLGTGGYTF	TGTGCCAGCAGTTTGGGGACAGGAGGCTACACCTTC
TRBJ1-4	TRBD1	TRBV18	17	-	CASSPGERQGNNEKLFF	TGTGCCAGCTCACCGGGAGAACGACAGGGAAATAATGAAAAACTGTTTTTT
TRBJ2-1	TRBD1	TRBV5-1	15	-	CASRLWDSFGNEQFF	TGCGCCAGCCGCCTATGGGACAGTTTTGGCAATGAGCAGTTCTTC
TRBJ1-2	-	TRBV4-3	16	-	CASSPNHGVFNYGYTF	TGCGCCAGCAGCCCGAACCACGGGGTCTTTAACTATGGCTACACCTTC
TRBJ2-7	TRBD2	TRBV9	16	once	CASSVASGRSSYEQYF	TGTGCCAGCAGCGTAGCATCCGGGAGGAGCTCCTACGAGCAGTACTTC
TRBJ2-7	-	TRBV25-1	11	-	CASSGNYEQYF	TGTGCCAGCAGTGGGAACTACGAGCAGTACTTC
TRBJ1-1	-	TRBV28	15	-	CASSIGPAMNTEAFF	TGTGCCAGCAGTATCGGTCCAGCGATGAACACTGAAGCTTTCTTT
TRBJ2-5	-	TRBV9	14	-	CASSVAGVGETQYF	TGTGCCAGCAGCGTAGCCGGGGTCGGGGAGACCCAGTACTTC
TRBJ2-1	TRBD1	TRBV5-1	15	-	CASSLVTAAGGEQFF	TGCGCCAGCAGCTTGGTCACAGCTGCAGGGGGTGAGCAGTTCTTC
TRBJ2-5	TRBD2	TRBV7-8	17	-	CASSSGLAGGHGETQYF	TGTGCCAGCAGCTCGGGACTAGCGGGAGGCCACGGGGAGACCCAGTACTTC
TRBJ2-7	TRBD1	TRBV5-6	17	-	CASSADRGLGASYEQYF	TGTGCCAGCAGCGCGGACAGGGGACTTGGGGCCTCCTACGAGCAGTACTTC
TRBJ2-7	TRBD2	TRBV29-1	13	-	CSVDGTSTYEQYF	TGCAGCGTTGATGGGACTAGCACCTACGAGCAGTACTTC
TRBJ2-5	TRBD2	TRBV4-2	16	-	CASSPWDSGREETQYF	TGTGCCAGCAGCCCGTGGGATAGCGGGAGGGAAGAGACCCAGTACTTC